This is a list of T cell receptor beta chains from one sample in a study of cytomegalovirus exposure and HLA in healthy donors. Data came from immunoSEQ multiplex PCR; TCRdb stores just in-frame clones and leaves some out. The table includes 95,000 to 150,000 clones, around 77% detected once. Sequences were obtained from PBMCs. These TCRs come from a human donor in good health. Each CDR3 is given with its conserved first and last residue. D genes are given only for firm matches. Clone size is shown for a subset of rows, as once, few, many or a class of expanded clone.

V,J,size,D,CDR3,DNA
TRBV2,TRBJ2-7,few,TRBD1,CASSEEQGPYEQYF,TGTGCCAGCAGTGAAGAACAGGGGCCCTACGAGCAGTACTTC
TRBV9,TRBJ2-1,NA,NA,CASSVWRKEQFF,TGTGCCAGCAGCGTTTGGAGGAAAGAGCAGTTCTTC
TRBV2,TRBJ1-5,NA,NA,CASSEGPGNQPQHF,TGTGCCAGCAGTGAGGGGCCCGGCAATCAGCCCCAGCATTTT
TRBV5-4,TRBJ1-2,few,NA,CASSLTENYGYTF,TGTGCCAGCAGCTTGACGGAGAACTATGGCTACACCTTC
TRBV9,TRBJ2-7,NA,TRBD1,CASSSGQGSYEQYF,TGTGCCAGCAGCTCCGGACAGGGCTCCTACGAGCAGTACTTC
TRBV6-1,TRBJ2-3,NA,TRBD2,CASNPSGILTDTQYF,TGTGCCAGCAACCCTAGCGGGATACTCACAGATACGCAGTATTTT
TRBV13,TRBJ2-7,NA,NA,CASSLERTFYEQYF,TGTGCCAGCAGCTTAGAGCGGACCTTTTACGAGCAGTACTTC
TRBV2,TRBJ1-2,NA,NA,CASILQLNIANYGYTF,TGTGCCAGTATATTACAGCTAAATATCGCAAACTATGGCTACACCTTC
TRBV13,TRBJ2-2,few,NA,CASSSNRLPTGELFF,TGTGCCAGCAGCTCCAACAGGCTACCCACCGGGGAGCTGTTTTTT
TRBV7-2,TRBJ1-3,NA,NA,CASSLARSGNTIYF,TGTGCCAGCAGCTTAGCCCGCTCTGGAAACACCATATATTTT
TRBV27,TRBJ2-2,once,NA,CASSLYDTNTGELFF,TGTGCCAGCAGTTTATACGATACAAACACCGGGGAGCTGTTTTTT
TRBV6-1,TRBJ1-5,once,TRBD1,CASSEGQGAQPQHF,TGTGCCAGCAGTGAAGGACAGGGGGCGCAGCCCCAGCATTTT
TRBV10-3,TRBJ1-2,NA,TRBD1,CAISESSGTGHGYTF,TGTGCCATCAGTGAGTCGTCTGGGACAGGGCATGGCTACACCTTC
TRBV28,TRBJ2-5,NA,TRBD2,CASSFPRTSGSLLQETQYF,TGTGCCAGCAGCTTTCCTCGGACTAGCGGGAGTCTGCTTCAAGAGACCCAGTACTTC
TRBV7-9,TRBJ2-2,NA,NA,CSTPPLASRNTGELFF,TGTTCCACCCCACCGTTGGCTAGCAGGAACACCGGGGAGCTGTTTTTT
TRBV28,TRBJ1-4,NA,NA,CASSLSRVEKLFF,TGTGCCAGCAGTTTGAGCAGGGTTGAAAAACTGTTTTTT
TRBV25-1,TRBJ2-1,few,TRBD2,CASTPAGLRNEQFF,TGTGCCAGCACCCCCGCGGGACTACGCAATGAGCAGTTCTTC
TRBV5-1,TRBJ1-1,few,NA,CASSLSGVGTWMNTEAFF,TGCGCCAGCAGCTTATCCGGGGTAGGAACGTGGATGAACACTGAAGCTTTCTTT
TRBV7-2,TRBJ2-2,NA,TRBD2,CASSSRTSTNTGELFF,TGTGCCAGCAGCTCCCGGACTAGCACGAACACCGGGGAGCTGTTTTTT
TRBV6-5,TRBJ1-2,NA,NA,CASSYSVGGGYTF,TGTGCCAGCAGTTACTCCGTGGGGGGAGGCTACACCTTC
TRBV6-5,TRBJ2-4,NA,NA,CASSYGSGGRNIQYF,TGTGCCAGCAGTTACGGGTCGGGTGGAAGAAACATTCAGTACTTC
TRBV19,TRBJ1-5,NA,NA,CASSIGLYGGNQPQHF,TGTGCCAGTAGTATAGGTTTGTACGGCGGGAATCAGCCCCAGCATTTT
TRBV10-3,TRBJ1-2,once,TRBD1,CAISERDRANYGYTF,TGTGCCATCAGTGAAAGGGACAGGGCTAACTATGGCTACACCTTC
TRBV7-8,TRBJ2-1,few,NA,CASSLQDSGDEQFF,TGTGCCAGCAGCTTACAGGACTCGGGTGATGAGCAGTTCTTC
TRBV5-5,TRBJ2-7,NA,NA,CASSFGQGGYEQYF,TGTGCCAGCAGCTTCGGCCAGGGGGGCTACGAGCAGTACTTC
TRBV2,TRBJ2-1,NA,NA,CASRGDSKGGEQFF,TGTGCCAGCAGGGGTGACAGCAAGGGCGGTGAGCAGTTCTTC
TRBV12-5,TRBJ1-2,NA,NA,CASGNGFGYTF,TGTGCTAGTGGCAACGGGTTTGGCTACACCTTC